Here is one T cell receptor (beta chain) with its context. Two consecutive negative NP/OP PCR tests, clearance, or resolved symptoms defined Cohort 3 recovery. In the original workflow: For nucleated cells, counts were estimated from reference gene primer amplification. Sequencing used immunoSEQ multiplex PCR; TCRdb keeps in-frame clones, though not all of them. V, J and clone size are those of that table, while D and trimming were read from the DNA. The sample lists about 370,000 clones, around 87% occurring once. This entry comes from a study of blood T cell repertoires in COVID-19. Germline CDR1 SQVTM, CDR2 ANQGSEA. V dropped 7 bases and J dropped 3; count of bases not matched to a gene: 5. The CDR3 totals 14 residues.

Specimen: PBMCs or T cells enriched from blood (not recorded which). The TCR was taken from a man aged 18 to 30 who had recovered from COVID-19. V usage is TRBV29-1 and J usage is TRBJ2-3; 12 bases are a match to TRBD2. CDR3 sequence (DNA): TGCAGCGCTGAGACTAGCGGGGGAACAGATACGCAGTATTTT. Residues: CSAETSGGTDTQYF.